The TCR beta chain described here comes from a study of T cell repertoires in cytomegalovirus infection. General study points: CMV carriers having the relevant HLA were flagged by cumulative public TCR beta family frequency.

This clonotype was found a few times. Its antigen is not known. TCRdb processed the reads anew with MiXCR; each CDR3 protein has one entry. The sample carries about 98,000 distinct CDR3 sequences, about 15% recorded once. Sequencing used PBMCs. This TCR was recovered from a human donor in good health (CMV status not recorded). Some clones in this sample may be carry-over from other donors' samples.

CDR3 sequence reads: CSFPTSGGLETQYF. The DNA of the CDR3 is TGCAGTTTCCCGACTAGCGGGGGGCTGGAGACCCAGTACTTC. The chain links TRBV20-1 to TRBJ2-5, with 13 bases identical to TRBD2. Trimming cost V 8 bases and J 5 bases; bases outside gene matches: 8. From germline, CDR1 is DFQATT and CDR2 SNEGSKA (reference sequence). This CDR3 region has 14 residues.